Listed below are T cell receptor beta chains from one sample, sequenced in a study of blood T cells in healthy people across ages. Using its own MiXCR run on the 5' RACE reads, TCRdb lists one record per CDR3 protein. The table records about 1 million distinct CDR3 sequences, roughly 45% of them present only once. Sequenced: blood. The receptors originated from a woman in her sixties or seventies in good health. Both conserved end residues are part of each CDR3. The D gene is left open where the match is weak. Only part of the rows carry a size: once, few, many, or a class if the clone is expanded.

abundance: few
d_gene: TRBD2
j_gene: TRBJ2-7
v_gene: TRBV27
CDR3nt: TGTGCCAGCAGGGGACTAGCGGGATTTTACGAGCAGTACTTC
CDR3aa: CASRGLAGFYEQYF

abundance: .
d_gene: .
j_gene: TRBJ2-3
v_gene: TRBV10-2
CDR3nt: TGCGCCAGCATTGGGGGCCCGACTGTTAGCACAGATACGCAGTATTTT
CDR3aa: CASIGGPTVSTDTQYF

abundance: few
d_gene: .
j_gene: TRBJ1-2
v_gene: TRBV5-1
CDR3nt: TGCGCCAGCAGCTTACAGGGTCCGGGTGGCTACACCTTC
CDR3aa: CASSLQGPGGYTF

abundance: few
d_gene: TRBD2
j_gene: TRBJ2-7
v_gene: TRBV6-5
CDR3nt: TGTGCCACAGGACTAGCGGGAGGCCGCAGCTCCTACGAGCAGTACTTC
CDR3aa: CATGLAGGRSSYEQYF

abundance: .
d_gene: TRBD1
j_gene: TRBJ2-5
v_gene: TRBV2
CDR3nt: TGTGCCAGCAGCTATCCCGGGACAGGGAGCGGGTTTCTAGAGACCCAGTACTTC
CDR3aa: CASSYPGTGSGFLETQYF

abundance: once
d_gene: TRBD1
j_gene: TRBJ2-3
v_gene: TRBV28
CDR3nt: TGTGCCAGCAGTTCGGTCCGGGACAGGGGTGCAGATACGCAGTATTTT
CDR3aa: CASSSVRDRGADTQYF

abundance: .
d_gene: TRBD2
j_gene: TRBJ2-1
v_gene: TRBV27
CDR3nt: TGTGCCAGCAGTCCGCGACTAGCGGGGCATCACAATGAGCAGTTCTTC
CDR3aa: CASSPRLAGHHNEQFF

abundance: .
d_gene: .
j_gene: TRBJ2-3
v_gene: TRBV9
CDR3nt: TGTGCCAGCAGCCCCCCCCAAGGCAGCACAGATACGCAGTATTTT
CDR3aa: CASSPPQGSTDTQYF

abundance: .
d_gene: TRBD2
j_gene: TRBJ2-5
v_gene: TRBV5-1
CDR3nt: TGCGCCAGCAGCTTGAGCGGGGGGGAGAATGCTAAGTACTTC
CDR3aa: CASSLSGGENAKYF

abundance: few
d_gene: .
j_gene: TRBJ2-7
v_gene: TRBV5-1
CDR3nt: TGCGCCAGCAGCTTGGGGCAGACTACCTACGAGCAGTACTTC
CDR3aa: CASSLGQTTYEQYF

abundance: .
d_gene: TRBD2
j_gene: TRBJ2-3
v_gene: TRBV11-2
CDR3nt: TGTGCCAGCAGCCCACGGACTAGCGGGAGGGCAGCAGATACGCAGTATTTT
CDR3aa: CASSPRTSGRAADTQYF

abundance: .
d_gene: .
j_gene: TRBJ2-3
v_gene: TRBV12-5
CDR3nt: TGTGCTAGTGGTTTCCAGGGGTGGATAAGCGACTACACAGATACGCAGTATTTT
CDR3aa: CASGFQGWISDYTDTQYF

abundance: few
d_gene: TRBD2
j_gene: TRBJ2-3
v_gene: TRBV20-1
CDR3nt: TGCAGTGCTAGCCGACTAGCGGGCCGCACAGATACGCAGTATTTT
CDR3aa: CSASRLAGRTDTQYF

abundance: .
d_gene: TRBD1
j_gene: TRBJ2-7
v_gene: TRBV6-4
CDR3nt: TGTGCCAGCAGTGACGAGGGGGCCACCACAACCTACGAGCAGTACTTC
CDR3aa: CASSDEGATTTYEQYF

abundance: .
d_gene: .
j_gene: TRBJ2-7
v_gene: TRBV27
CDR3nt: TGTGCCAGCAGTTTTATGGAGCGCAGCTCCTACGAGCAGTACTTC
CDR3aa: CASSFMERSSYEQYF

abundance: few
d_gene: .
j_gene: TRBJ2-7
v_gene: TRBV9
CDR3nt: TGTGCCAGCAGCGGGGGATGGGACTACGAGCAGTACTTC
CDR3aa: CASSGGWDYEQYF

abundance: .
d_gene: .
j_gene: TRBJ2-3
v_gene: TRBV13
CDR3nt: TGTGCCAGCAGCGCCCAAATGGAGACTGTAGATACGCAGTATTTT
CDR3aa: CASSAQMETVDTQYF

abundance: .
d_gene: TRBD2
j_gene: TRBJ2-7
v_gene: TRBV7-9
CDR3nt: TGTGCCAGCAGCTTCCCGGGGGGCGAGCAGTACTTC
CDR3aa: CASSFPGGEQYF

abundance: few
d_gene: TRBD1
j_gene: TRBJ2-6
v_gene: TRBV5-1
CDR3nt: TGCGCCAGCAGCAAACCACAGGGGGCGGTCTTTTCTGGGGCCAACGTCCTGACTTTC
CDR3aa: CASSKPQGAVFSGANVLTF

abundance: many
d_gene: TRBD1
j_gene: TRBJ2-5
v_gene: TRBV6-6
CDR3nt: TGTGCCAGCAGTTATAGCGAGGGGGCAGAGACCCAGTACTTC
CDR3aa: CASSYSEGAETQYF

abundance: few
d_gene: TRBD2
j_gene: TRBJ2-7
v_gene: TRBV5-4
CDR3nt: TGTGCCAGCAGCGTGGAAGCGGGAGTCTACGAGCAGTACTTC
CDR3aa: CASSVEAGVYEQYF

abundance: .
d_gene: TRBD2
j_gene: TRBJ2-1
v_gene: TRBV7-6
CDR3nt: TGTGCCAGCAGCTTAACTCTAGCGGGAGGGTTGAATGAGCAGTTCTTC
CDR3aa: CASSLTLAGGLNEQFF

abundance: .
d_gene: .
j_gene: TRBJ1-2
v_gene: TRBV6-6
CDR3nt: TGTGCCAGCAGTACAGGGATTGGCTATGGCTACACCTTC
CDR3aa: CASSTGIGYGYTF

abundance: few
d_gene: TRBD1
j_gene: TRBJ2-6
v_gene: TRBV12-3/TRBV12-4
CDR3nt: TGTGCCAGCAGAGTTTCAGGGGGCTCTGGGGCCAACGTCCTGACTTTC
CDR3aa: CASRVSGGSGANVLTF

abundance: .
d_gene: .
j_gene: TRBJ2-7
v_gene: TRBV10-3
CDR3nt: TGTGCCATCAGTGTCCGACAGGCCTACGAGCAGTACTTC
CDR3aa: CAISVRQAYEQYF

abundance: .
d_gene: TRBD2
j_gene: TRBJ2-7
v_gene: TRBV5-6
CDR3nt: TGTGCCAGCAGCTCCCACGGGACTAGCGGGAGGATGGGGTACTTC
CDR3aa: CASSSHGTSGRMGYF

abundance: .
d_gene: .
j_gene: TRBJ2-1
v_gene: TRBV12-3/TRBV12-4
CDR3nt: TGTGCCAGCAGTTTAGCGATAGGCCCCGGGTCCTACAATGAGCAGTTCTTC
CDR3aa: CASSLAIGPGSYNEQFF

abundance: .
d_gene: TRBD1
j_gene: TRBJ1-4
v_gene: TRBV27
CDR3nt: TGTGCCAGCGGGGACAGATTCAATGAAAAACTGTTTTTT
CDR3aa: CASGDRFNEKLFF

abundance: .
d_gene: .
j_gene: TRBJ2-7
v_gene: TRBV20-1
CDR3nt: TGCAGTGCTAGTCCCCCCCAGTTCGACGAGCAGTACTTC
CDR3aa: CSASPPQFDEQYF

abundance: .
d_gene: TRBD1
j_gene: TRBJ1-2
v_gene: TRBV24-1
CDR3nt: TGTGCCACCCAAGGGACAGGGAAGGATGGCTACACCTTC
CDR3aa: CATQGTGKDGYTF

abundance: few
d_gene: .
j_gene: TRBJ2-1
v_gene: TRBV29-1
CDR3nt: TGCAGCGTTACCCCTGGAAACAATGAGCAGTTCTTC
CDR3aa: CSVTPGNNEQFF

abundance: .
d_gene: .
j_gene: TRBJ2-5
v_gene: TRBV6-6
CDR3nt: TGTGCCAGCAGTTACCTACGAGCTCAAAAAGAGACCCAGTACTTC
CDR3aa: CASSYLRAQKETQYF

abundance: .
d_gene: TRBD2
j_gene: TRBJ2-3
v_gene: TRBV12-3/TRBV12-4
CDR3nt: TGTGCCAGCAGTCGCCTAGCGGAAACACGCACAGATACGCAGTATTTT
CDR3aa: CASSRLAETRTDTQYF

abundance: many
d_gene: .
j_gene: TRBJ2-7
v_gene: TRBV7-9
CDR3nt: TGTGCCAGCAGCCCGGACGGCTACGAGCAGTACTTC
CDR3aa: CASSPDGYEQYF

abundance: .
d_gene: .
j_gene: TRBJ1-2
v_gene: TRBV5-1
CDR3nt: TGCGCCAGCAAGCCCCTAACAGGGACCCTTGACTATGGCTACACCTTC
CDR3aa: CASKPLTGTLDYGYTF

abundance: .
d_gene: .
j_gene: TRBJ2-5
v_gene: TRBV6-5
CDR3nt: TGTGCCACCGAGCCCACCTCGGAGACCCAGTACTTC
CDR3aa: CATEPTSETQYF

abundance: .
d_gene: .
j_gene: TRBJ1-2
v_gene: TRBV20-1
CDR3nt: TGCAGTGCTAGGGCGGATGGCGGACCGAAAACTAACTATGGCTACACCTTC
CDR3aa: CSARADGGPKTNYGYTF

abundance: many
d_gene: TRBD1
j_gene: TRBJ1-6
v_gene: TRBV7-8
CDR3nt: TGTGCCAGCAGCAAACCGGGACAGGCACTTTCACCCCTCCACTTT
CDR3aa: CASSKPGQALSPLHF

abundance: .
d_gene: TRBD1
j_gene: TRBJ2-7
v_gene: TRBV20-1
CDR3nt: TGCAGTGCCCTCGAGGTGCGTGGGGGCAGGGGGTTCTACGAGCAGTACTTC
CDR3aa: CSALEVRGGRGFYEQYF

abundance: .
d_gene: TRBD2
j_gene: TRBJ2-3
v_gene: TRBV5-6
CDR3nt: TGCGCCAGCAGCTTGGTGCTAGCGGGGGGACCCACAGATACGCAGTATTTT
CDR3aa: CASSLVLAGGPTDTQYF

abundance: .
d_gene: TRBD2
j_gene: TRBJ2-7
v_gene: TRBV10-3
CDR3nt: TGTGCCATCAGTGAGGCCCTAGCGGGAGTTCGCGAGCAGTACTTC
CDR3aa: CAISEALAGVREQYF

abundance: .
d_gene: .
j_gene: TRBJ1-1
v_gene: TRBV20-1
CDR3nt: TGCAGTGCTTACCCAGGGAGGTACACTGAAGCTTTCTTT
CDR3aa: CSAYPGRYTEAFF

abundance: .
d_gene: .
j_gene: TRBJ2-3
v_gene: TRBV7-2
CDR3nt: TGTGCCAGCAGGGCTCTCACAAATACGCAGTATTTT
CDR3aa: CASRALTNTQYF

abundance: few
d_gene: TRBD2
j_gene: TRBJ2-5
v_gene: TRBV4-2
CDR3nt: TGTGCCAGCAGCCAAGATATTGAGGGAGGGCTCCTAGAGACCCAGTACTTC
CDR3aa: CASSQDIEGGLLETQYF

abundance: once
d_gene: TRBD1
j_gene: TRBJ1-5
v_gene: TRBV20-1
CDR3nt: TGCAGTGCTAGAGACAGGGGGTCCGGTCAGCCCCAGCATTTT
CDR3aa: CSARDRGSGQPQHF

abundance: .
d_gene: .
j_gene: TRBJ2-5
v_gene: TRBV5-1
CDR3nt: TGCGCCAGCAGCTTGCCGGACACCTACAATGAGCAGTACTTC
CDR3aa: CASSLPDTYNEQYF

abundance: few
d_gene: TRBD2
j_gene: TRBJ2-3
v_gene: TRBV10-3
CDR3nt: TGTGCCACCCGACAGGGACTCCCCGGGACTAGCGGTAGAGGGGGTCCAGATACGCAGTATTTT
CDR3aa: CATRQGLPGTSGRGGPDTQYF

abundance: .
d_gene: .
j_gene: TRBJ2-3
v_gene: TRBV21-1
CDR3nt: TGTGCCAGCAGCAAAGCGCTTTCTCCACCCTGTTCAGATACGCAGTATTTT
CDR3aa: CASSKALSPPCSDTQYF

abundance: .
d_gene: .
j_gene: TRBJ1-1
v_gene: TRBV9
CDR3nt: TGTGCCAGCAGCGTACGAACCAACACTGAAGCTTTCTTT
CDR3aa: CASSVRTNTEAFF

abundance: .
d_gene: .
j_gene: TRBJ2-5
v_gene: TRBV5-6
CDR3nt: TGTGCCAGCAGCCCCGACAGGACAGAGACCCAGTACTTC
CDR3aa: CASSPDRTETQYF

abundance: .
d_gene: .
j_gene: TRBJ2-7
v_gene: TRBV29-1
CDR3nt: TGCAGCGTTTCTCCGAGCTCCCACGAGCAGTACTTC
CDR3aa: CSVSPSSHEQYF

abundance: few
d_gene: .
j_gene: TRBJ1-2
v_gene: TRBV12-3/TRBV12-4
CDR3nt: TGTGCCAGCAGGGGACTTACCCCCTCCTATGGCTACACCTTC
CDR3aa: CASRGLTPSYGYTF

abundance: many
d_gene: TRBD1
j_gene: TRBJ2-1
v_gene: TRBV6-1
CDR3nt: TGTGCCAGCAGTAGACAGGGGGCCTACAATGAGCAGTTCTTC
CDR3aa: CASSRQGAYNEQFF

abundance: few
d_gene: .
j_gene: TRBJ2-7
v_gene: TRBV25-1
CDR3nt: TGTGCCAGCAGTGAAGAAACAGGAACCTATCCCCGCACTTACGAGCAGTACTTC
CDR3aa: CASSEETGTYPRTYEQYF

abundance: .
d_gene: TRBD2
j_gene: TRBJ2-3
v_gene: TRBV11-2
CDR3nt: TGTGCCAGCAGCCTCCTCGGGAGGGGACACCTCACAGATACGCAGTATTTT
CDR3aa: CASSLLGRGHLTDTQYF

abundance: .
d_gene: .
j_gene: TRBJ1-5
v_gene: TRBV28
CDR3nt: TGTGCCAGCAGTTTCGACAACCCCCAGCATTTT
CDR3aa: CASSFDNPQHF

abundance: .
d_gene: .
j_gene: TRBJ2-3
v_gene: TRBV4-1
CDR3nt: TGCGCCAGCAGCCGAGTACCTGGAGCTAGCACAGATACGCAGTATTTT
CDR3aa: CASSRVPGASTDTQYF

abundance: .
d_gene: .
j_gene: TRBJ1-1
v_gene: TRBV28
CDR3nt: TGTGCCAGCAGTTTGGGTCAGGTCGGGGACACTGAAGCTTTCTTT
CDR3aa: CASSLGQVGDTEAFF

abundance: .
d_gene: .
j_gene: TRBJ2-1
v_gene: TRBV4-2
CDR3nt: TGTGCCAGCAGCCAACCCTTGTGGACGAACAATGAGCAGTTCTTC
CDR3aa: CASSQPLWTNNEQFF

abundance: .
d_gene: .
j_gene: TRBJ2-1
v_gene: TRBV15
CDR3nt: TGTGCCACCAGCAGAGATGTAGGGAGATACAATGAGCAGTTCTTC
CDR3aa: CATSRDVGRYNEQFF